This T cell receptor beta chain stems from a study of cytomegalovirus exposure and HLA in healthy donors. The study, taken as a whole, reports: Data from an earlier analysis indicated that most TCR beta V segments were productive either about 87% or about 30% of the time. In a later analysis, CMV-associated beta chains were mostly HLA-associated, it appeared.

The PCR used 60 Vbeta and 13 Jbeta primers. Using immunoSEQ multiplex PCR, the repertoire was profiled, and TCRdb retains in-frame clones only, with some absent. The table lists 130,000 to 150,000 clones, 80% of them singletons. Note on this clone: Its antigen is currently unknown.

Sequencing used PBMCs. The receptor was derived from a man aged 40-49 years in good health and CMV-seronegative.

The CDR3 nucleotides are TGCAGCGTTGAATTACAGGGGGGACGGTCCTACGAGCAGTACTTC. Its protein product is CSVELQGGRSYEQYF. V is TRBV29-1 and J is TRBJ2-7; 8 nucleotides match TRBD1. V was clipped by 2 bases and J by 1 base; unmatched bases: 7. CDR1 is SQVTM, CDR2 ANQGSEA, per germline. The CDR3 totals 15 residues.